The 24 T cell receptor beta chains in this list originate from one sample, sequenced in a study of blood T cells in healthy people across ages. A second PCR of roughly 7 to 11 cycles used a sample-barcoded 5' primer and a J-beta primer mix. From the 5' RACE reads, TCRdb called clonotypes with MiXCR, one entry per CDR3 protein. The table has some 1,500,000 distinct CDR3 sequences, 35% to 45% seen once. The source material was blood. All receptors come from a woman aged 18-29 years in good health.

Details on this clonotype: One junction end disagrees with the germline gene, perhaps due to a read error. The rearrangement joins TRBV28 to TRBJ2-4; D unresolved. The CDR3 length is 14 residues. Germline V gene lookup returns CDR1 MDHEN and CDR2 SYDVKM. The CDR3, as DNA: TGTGCCGGCAGTTTAAAGATTACCAAAAACATTCAGTACTTC. It specifies CAGSLKITKNIQYF. The entire variable domain, with the rest obtained from reference TRBV28 and TRBJ2-4, is as follows: DVKVTQSSRYLVKRTGEKVFLECVQDMDHENMFWYRQDPGLGLRLIYFSYDVKMKEKGDIPEGYSVSREKKERFSLILESASTNQTSMYLCAGSLKITKNIQYFGAGTRLSVL.

The chain carries TRBV4-1 and TRBJ1-1, with D possibly TRBD1 on 6 matching bases. Germline assignment: CDR1 MGHRA and CDR2 YSYEKL. CDR3 length equals 16 residues. The V end lost 6 bases, the J end lost 3 bases, and 20 bases lay between the germline ends. The CDR3 here is CASRPRGGREYTEAFF. CDR3 sequence (DNA): TGCGCCAGCAGACCGCGGGGGGGGCGCGAATACACTGAAGCTTTCTTT.

About this clonotype itself: No DNA is shown, since the ends of the CDR3 on it are uncertain; the CDR3 is the one TCRdb lists. This chain links TRBV10-3 with TRBJ1-1. CDR1 and CDR2 from the germline V gene are ENHRY and SYGVKD. The length of the CDR3 is 11 amino acids, counting both ends. Here the CDR3 reads CAISVFGEAFF.

This clonotype was counted only a few times. The chain couples TRBV6-1 to TRBJ2-7; TRBD1 agrees at 9 bases. The DNA end is a closer match to TRBJ2-5, so the J assignment may be wrong. CDR1 and CDR2 (germline): MNHNS, SASEGT. This CDR3 has 17 amino acids. CDR3 protein: CASSKTNRGQGRETQYF. CDR3 nucleotide sequence: TGTGCCAGCAGTAAGACCAACAGGGGGCAAGGGCGAGAGACCCAGTACTTC.

The chain combines TRBV27 with TRBJ2-3, with TRBD2 matching 13 bases. The CDR3 totals 16 residues. Germline-derived CDR1 and CDR2 are MNHEY and SMNVEV (reference sequence). After removal of 5 bases from V and 4 bases from J, the junction contained 6 bases not matched to a gene. The CDR3 coding sequence is TGTGCCAGCAGTCTACTAGCGGGGGGGCCCTCAGATACGCAGTATTTT. Residues: CASSLLAGGPSDTQYF.

The J gene is TRBJ1-6, the V gene TRBV4-3, with D uncertain. V was shortened by 5 bases and J by 5 bases, with 13 bases between the two germline ends. CDR1 is LGHNA, CDR2 YSLEER, per germline. The CDR3 extends over 15 amino acids. CDR3 sequence (DNA): TGCGCCAGCAGCGATCGGACGGGAGATAATTCACCCCTCCACTTT. Translation gives CASSDRTGDNSPLHF.

The gene calls are TRBV7-2 and TRBJ2-3; 8 bases match TRBD2. The germline CDR1 and CDR2 sequences are SGHTA and FQGNSA. This CDR3 spans 16 amino acids. Trimming at V came to 5 bases and at J to 6 bases, leaving 13 bases not matched to a gene. For the CDR3, the DNA is TGTGCCAGCAGCCCGACGACTAGCGTAAGATCTGATACGCAGTATTTT. This encodes CASSPTTSVRSDTQYF.

The chain couples TRBV28 to TRBJ2-7; a possible D gene is TRBD1 (5 bases). Trimming shortened V by 7 bases and J by 2 bases, and 9 bases separated the two germline ends. From germline, CDR1 is MDHEN and CDR2 SYDVKM. This CDR3 is built from 12 residues. CDR3 sequence (DNA): TGTGCCAGCAACGACAGACCCTACGAGCAGTACTTC. Protein product: CASNDRPYEQYF. Full variable domain (outside the CDR3, taken from reference TRBV28 and TRBJ2-7): DVKVTQSSRYLVKRTGEKVFLECVQDMDHENMFWYRQDPGLGLRLIYFSYDVKMKEKGDIPEGYSVSREKKERFSLILESASTNQTSMYLCASNDRPYEQYFGPGTRLTVT.

This clonotype was detected ten times or more. The genes are TRBV9 and TRBJ2-3; 7 nucleotides agree with TRBD1. The CDR3 covers 12 residues. The junction had 4 bases not matched to a gene; V was cut back by 3 bases and J by 9 bases. The V gene's germline CDR1 is SGDLS and CDR2 YYNGEE. CDR3 in amino acids: CASSARTGTQYF. DNA for the CDR3: TGTGCCAGCAGCGCCCGGACAGGCACGCAGTATTTT.

In DNA form, the CDR3 reads TGTGCCAGCAGTTTTAAGGGGTACACCGGGGAGCTGTTTTTT. Translating it yields CASSFKGYTGELFF. The V call is TRBV28, the J call TRBJ2-2, with TRBD1 as a possible D gene (5 bases). CDR3 size: 14 residues. Germline CDR1 and CDR2: MDHEN and SYDVKM. V lost 3 bases and J 3 bases, leaving 8 bases between the germline ends.

This clonotype was picked up a small number of times. The chain recombines TRBV27 with TRBJ1-4; D uncertain. Trimming cost V 5 bases and J 0 bases, with 10 bases left between them. The CDR3 totals 15 residues. Germline V CDR1 and CDR2: MNHEY, SMNVEV (reference sequence). CDR3 loop: CASSRGIATNEKLFF. The DNA for the CDR3 is TGTGCCAGCAGTAGAGGGATCGCAACTAATGAAAAACTGTTTTTT.

V and J are TRBV6-2 or TRBV6-3 and TRBJ2-5; D possibly corresponds to TRBD2 (5 bases). Matching the DNA end better, TRBJ2-7 makes the J call doubtful. The CDR3 runs 14 residues. CDR1 MNHEY and CDR2 SVGEGT come from the germline V gene. CDR3 residues: CASSYKAVRGEQYF. The CDR3 DNA sequence: TGTGCCAGCAGTTACAAGGCAGTCCGGGGCGAGCAGTACTTC.

The chain joins TRBV20-1 to TRBJ1-3; no definite D call. V lost 5 bases and J 0 bases, leaving 14 bases between the germline ends. The CDR3 length is 15 residues. In germline, CDR1 is DFQATT, CDR2 SNEGSKA (reference sequence). The CDR3 DNA follows: TGCAGTGCTGGCAGACATGCCCTCTCTGGAAACACCATATATTTT. Its translation is CSAGRHALSGNTIYF.

This clonotype came up a few times. This rearrangement joins TRBV6-1 to TRBJ1-1; the match to TRBD1 covers 8 bases. The CDR3 sequence is 15 residues long. Germline assignment: CDR1 MNHNS and CDR2 SASEGT. The junction had 4 bases not matched to a gene; V was cut back by 0 bases and J by 4 bases. The CDR3 region has the DNA TGTGCCAGCAGTGAAGCGGACAGGGCGGGCACTGAAGCTTTCTTT. This sequence encodes CASSEADRAGTEAFF.

The chain joins TRBV29-1 to TRBJ2-1; tentative D call: TRBD2 (5 bases). The germline V gene encodes CDR1 SQVTM and CDR2 ANQGSEA. V was pared by 4 bases and J by 0 bases, with 13 bases between. The CDR3 covers 15 residues. In nucleotides, the CDR3 is TGCAGCGTTGGCGGACTGACGAGCTCCTACAATGAGCAGTTCTTC. Protein: CSVGGLTSSYNEQFF.

This chain joins TRBV6-2 or TRBV6-3 and TRBJ2-7, with 10 bases aligning to TRBD2. With V trimmed by 2 bases and J by 2 bases, 12 bases remained unmatched. The CDR3 is made up of 18 amino acids. Germline-derived CDR1 and CDR2 are MNHEY and SVGEGT. CDR3 residues: CASSYQASGGLNAYEQYF. CDR3 DNA sequence: TGTGCCAGCAGTTACCAGGCTAGCGGGGGTCTCAATGCCTACGAGCAGTACTTC.

The rearrangement uses TRBV24-1 and TRBJ2-1; 11 bases line up with TRBD1. The ends lost 4 bases at V and 8 bases at J; junction bases unmatched: 9. The germline CDR1 and CDR2 sequences are KGHDR and SFDVKD. CDR3 length: 16 residues. The CDR3 is CATSEAGQGAFHEQFF. DNA for the CDR3: TGTGCCACCAGTGAGGCCGGACAGGGGGCTTTCCATGAGCAGTTCTTC.

This clonotype was seen only a few times. V is TRBV4-1 and J is TRBJ2-7; D might be TRBD1 (6 bases). The CDR3 extends over 15 amino acids. Per the germline V gene, CDR1 is MGHRA and CDR2 is YSYEKL. Trimming removed 2 bases from V and 3 bases from J, with 14 bases in between. The CDR3 DNA reads as TGCGCCAGCAGCCAAACAGGGTCTACCCTCTACGAGCAGTACTTC. Residues: CASSQTGSTLYEQYF.

The chain uses TRBV3-1 and TRBJ2-4; the D is unclear. The CDR3 is 17 amino acids. The V and J ends lost 3 bases and 0 bases respectively, with 15 bases between them. Germline CDR1 reads LGHDT; CDR2 reads YNNKEL (reference sequence). CDR3 in amino acids: CASSHSDWVLAKNIQYF. As DNA, the CDR3 is TGTGCCAGCAGCCACTCCGACTGGGTGTTAGCCAAAAACATTCAGTACTTC.

This clonotype was observed a handful of times. V is TRBV4-1 and J is TRBJ2-1; D is unclear. V lost 5 bases and J 9 bases, leaving 20 bases between the germline ends. CDR3 length: 15 residues. Looked up from germline, CDR1 is MGHRA and CDR2 is YSYEKL. The CDR3 DNA reads TGCGCCAGCAGCGACCGGACGAGTAGGATTATTGAGCAGTTCTTC. Protein: CASSDRTSRIIEQFF.

The chain joins TRBV15 to TRBJ2-2; no clear D. Germline CDR1 is LNHNV and CDR2 is YYDKDF (reference sequence). The V and J ends lost 0 bases and 3 bases respectively, with 2 bases between them. This CDR3 spans 13 amino acids. The CDR3 loop reads CATSREHTGELFF. CDR3 coding DNA: TGTGCCACCAGCAGAGAGCACACCGGGGAGCTGTTTTTT.

The chain is built from TRBV20-1 and TRBJ2-1, with 8 bases that match TRBD2. Germline assignment: CDR1 DFQATT and CDR2 SNEGSKA (reference sequence). V lost 3 bases, J lost 0 bases, and 10 bases stayed unmatched. CDR3 length: 17 amino acids. CDR3 amino acids: CSASGGGTRRSYNEQFF. In DNA form, the CDR3 reads TGCAGTGCTAGCGGGGGGGGAACGCGACGCTCCTACAATGAGCAGTTCTTC.

The chain employs TRBV12-3 or TRBV12-4 and TRBJ1-1; TRBD1 matches at 7 bases. V shed 8 bases and J 6 bases; nucleotides not matched to a gene: 6. The CDR3 consists of 12 residues. CDR3 sequence: CASRQGDAEAFF. CDR3 in DNA: TGTGCCAGCCGACAGGGCGACGCTGAAGCTTTCTTT.

The chain uses TRBV29-1 and TRBJ2-2; the match to TRBD2 covers 8 bases. This CDR3 spans 15 amino acids. CDR1 is SQVTM and CDR2 is ANQGSEA in the germline V gene. The junction had 9 bases not matched to a gene; V was cut back by 5 bases and J by 4 bases. This CDR3 is CSVRKAGVSTGELFF. The CDR3 nucleotides are TGCAGCGTTCGAAAAGCGGGAGTTAGCACCGGGGAGCTGTTTTTT.